These 8 T cell receptor beta chains were all obtained from the same sample, sequenced in a study of blood T cells in healthy people across ages (dated by TCRdb to the mid-2010s). Library method: 5' RACE. These reads were obtained on an Illumina HiSeq 2500. A second PCR of about 6 to 11 cycles was run with a J-beta primer mix and a sample-barcoded 5' primer. Clones were called with MiXCR by TCRdb after fastp trimmed the public reads at Q25, and only in-frame beta chains were retained. Rows with one shared CDR3 protein collapse into an entry with the most common genes and DNA. The sample has around 1,500,000 distinct CDR3 sequences on record, 35% to 45% of them singletons. Around 8% of the sample lies in the top ten. Sequenced: blood. These receptors originate from a young woman in good health.

This clonotype was found a few times. The rearrangement links TRBV9 to TRBJ2-5; D uncertain. The end of the DNA aligns better with TRBJ2-7, so the J call may be wrong. Germline-derived CDR1 and CDR2 are SGDLS and YYNGEE. CDR3 size: 14 residues. This chain's CDR3 is CASSPGPSLDEQYF. CDR3 in DNA: TGTGCCAGCAGCCCTGGTCCCTCCCTGGACGAGCAGTACTTC.

The chain combines TRBV29-1 with TRBJ2-1; 9 bases agree with TRBD1. The J call could be wrong; TRBJ2-7 is a better fit for the DNA end. CDR3 length equals 17 residues. Germline V gene data show CDR1 as SQVTM and CDR2 as ANQGSEA. This chain's CDR3 is CSYPGFGTGLLGNEQYF. CDR3 nucleotides: TGCAGCTACCCAGGGTTTGGGACAGGGCTTTTGGGAAATGAGCAGTACTTC.

This clonotype was detected a few times. The rearrangement links TRBV12-3 or TRBV12-4 to TRBJ2-7; D remains unclear. V was shortened by 0 bases and J by 7 bases, with 10 bases between the two germline ends. This CDR3 is built from 13 residues. The CDR3 reads CASSLASSREQYF. CDR3 DNA: TGTGCCAGCAGTTTAGCGTCCTCACGAGAGCAGTACTTC.

In its sample, this clonotype was seen many times. This chain uses TRBV29-1 with TRBJ2-7; the D call may be TRBD1 or TRBD2 (5 bases each). V was trimmed by 3 bases and J by 0 bases, leaving 9 bases between them. Germline CDR1 is SQVTM and CDR2 is ANQGSEA. The CDR3 runs to 13 residues. The CDR3 DNA sequence: TGCAGCGTTGATTCCGGGACCTCCTACGAGCAGTACTTC. Translation gives CSVDSGTSYEQYF.

V is TRBV7-9 and J is TRBJ2-3; 9 positions match TRBD2. V lost 3 bases to trimming and J lost 2 bases; unmatched junction nucleotides: 12. The CDR3 covers 18 residues. Germline CDR1 reads SEHNR; CDR2 reads FQNEAQ (reference sequence). CDR3 protein: CASSFRKRLADLTDTQYF. CDR3 DNA sequence: TGTGCCAGCAGCTTTCGTAAAAGACTAGCGGACCTCACAGATACGCAGTATTTT.

This chain uses TRBV29-1 with TRBJ2-7, with D tentatively TRBD1 (6 bases). This CDR3 contains 12 residues. The germline V and J ends were trimmed by 7 bases and 2 bases, with 12 bases remaining between them. Germline V lookup: CDR1 SQVTM, CDR2 ANQGSEA. CDR3 sequence (DNA): TGCAGCGGGAAACAGGGTCCCTACGAGCAGTACTTC. Its translation: CSGKQGPYEQYF.

The V gene is TRBV7-9, the J gene TRBJ1-2; 10 nucleotides match TRBD1. The CDR3 consists of 15 residues. From germline, CDR1 is SEHNR and CDR2 FQNEAQ (reference sequence). Trimming cost V 3 bases and J 8 bases; bases outside gene matches: 9. CDR3 sequence: CASSFPQDRGQGYTF. CDR3 bases: TGTGCCAGCAGCTTCCCTCAAGACAGGGGGCAAGGCTACACCTTC. Combining the CDR3 with reference TRBV7-9 and TRBJ1-2 gives the whole variable domain DTGVSQNPRHKITKRGQNVTFRCDPISEHNRLYWYRQTLGQGPEFLTYFQNEAQLEKSRLLSDRFSAERPKGSFSTLEIQRTEQGDSAMYLCASSFPQDRGQGYTFGSGTRLTVV.

The chain is built from TRBV4-1 and TRBJ2-4; D assignment may be TRBD1 or TRBD2 (5 bases each). Trimming removed 1 base at V and 0 bases at J, with 7 bases between. The germline CDR1 and CDR2 sequences are MGHRA and YSYEKL. This CDR3 spans 15 amino acids. CDR3 DNA: TGCGCCAGCAGCCAAGCGGGGACAGCCAAAAACATTCAGTACTTC. It is translated as CASSQAGTAKNIQYF.